This T cell receptor (beta chain) was obtained from a study of circulating and synovial CD4+ cells in juvenile arthritis. Study observations and caveats: These repertoires were less diverse than bulk blood CD4 repertoires. T cell genome counts differed by at least an order of magnitude between CPL and CD4 samples. The pathogenic-like versus bulk T cell difference escaped Vbeta family analysis. Compared with bulk blood, circulating pathogenic-like lymphocytes shared substantially more CDR3 sequences with synovial T cells.

Assay used: immunoSEQ multiplex PCR; TCRdb lists only in-frame clones, some missing. The sample carries fewer than 40,000 clones, around 95% recorded once. In the case of this clone: What it recognizes is unknown.

Germline loops: CDR1 SGHRS, CDR2 YFSETQ. V was trimmed by 0 bases and J by 4 bases, leaving 10 bases between them. This CDR3 is 14 amino acids long. Specimen: CD4+ T cells from blood. The clonotype originates from a human donor with juvenile idiopathic arthritis. The chain uses TRBV5-1 and TRBJ1-2; the D gene is possibly TRBD1 (5 bases). CDR3 in amino acids: CASSLAGTGYGYTF. The DNA of the CDR3 is TGCGCCAGCAGCTTGGCCGGAACAGGCTATGGCTACACCTTC.